This TCR beta chain was identified during a study of T cell changes during pregnancy in multiple sclerosis. Trimming removed 5 bases at V and 0 bases at J, with 7 bases between. The CDR3 has 14 amino acids. CDR1 and CDR2 (germline): SNHLY, FYNNEI. Clones were sequenced by immunoSEQ multiplex PCR, and TCRdb holds only the in-frame ones, with some missing. The data contain around 34,000 clones, just over 90% of them singletons. The source was CD8+ T cells from peripheral blood mononuclear cells, collected before pregnancy. This sequence was found in a female donor with multiple sclerosis, enrolled in a pregnancy study. This chain links TRBV2 with TRBJ2-2; TRBD1 is a possible D gene (6 bases). The CDR3 is CASSWTANTGELFF. CDR3 nucleotides: TGTGCCAGCAGTTGGACAGCGAACACCGGGGAGCTGTTTTTT.